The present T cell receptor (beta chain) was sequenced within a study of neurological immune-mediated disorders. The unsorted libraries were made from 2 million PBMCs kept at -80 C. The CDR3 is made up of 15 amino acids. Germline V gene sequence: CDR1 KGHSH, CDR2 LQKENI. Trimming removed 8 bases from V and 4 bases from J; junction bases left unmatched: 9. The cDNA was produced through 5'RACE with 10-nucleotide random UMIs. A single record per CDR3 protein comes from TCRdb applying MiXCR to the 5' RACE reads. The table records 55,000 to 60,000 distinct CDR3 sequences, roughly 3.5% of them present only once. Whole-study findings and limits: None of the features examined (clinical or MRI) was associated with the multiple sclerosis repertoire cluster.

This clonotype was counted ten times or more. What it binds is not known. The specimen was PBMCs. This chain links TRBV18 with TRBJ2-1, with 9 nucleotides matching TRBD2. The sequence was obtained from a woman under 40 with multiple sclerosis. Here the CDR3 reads CASQPQLAGYNEQFF. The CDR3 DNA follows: TGTGCCAGCCAACCCCAGCTAGCGGGGTACAATGAGCAGTTCTTC.